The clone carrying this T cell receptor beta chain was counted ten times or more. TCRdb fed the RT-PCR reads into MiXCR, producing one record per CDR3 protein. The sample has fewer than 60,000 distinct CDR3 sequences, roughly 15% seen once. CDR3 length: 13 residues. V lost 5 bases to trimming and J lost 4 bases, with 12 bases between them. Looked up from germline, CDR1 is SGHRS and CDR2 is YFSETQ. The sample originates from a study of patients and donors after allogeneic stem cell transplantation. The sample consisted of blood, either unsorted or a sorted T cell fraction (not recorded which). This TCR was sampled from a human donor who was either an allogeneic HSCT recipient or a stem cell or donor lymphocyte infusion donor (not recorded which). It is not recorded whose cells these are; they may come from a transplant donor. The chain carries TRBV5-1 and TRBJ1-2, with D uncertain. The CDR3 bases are TGCGCCAGCAGAATCGGCAGCCCCTATGGCTACACCTTC. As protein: CASRIGSPYGYTF.